The T cell receptor beta chain under discussion was sequenced for a study of OX40 agonist ivuxolimab in advanced cancers. Clones were read by immunoSEQ multiplex PCR, and TCRdb kept only the in-frame ones, dropping some. The table lists 76,000 or so clones, 65% to 90% of them singletons. The CDR3 loop spans 10 amino acids. Germline CDR1 reads WNHNN; CDR2 reads SYGVQD (reference sequence). This receptor was obtained from an adult with an advanced solid tumor such as melanoma, head and neck, liver or kidney cancer. The sample consisted of CD4+ or CD8+ T cells sorted from blood, taken in a trial of the OX40 agonist ivuxolimab. J is TRBJ2-7 and V is TRBV10-1; D not resolved. CDR3 DNA sequence: TGCGTCGCCCAGATCTACGAGCAGTACTTC. Its translation: CVAQIYEQYF.